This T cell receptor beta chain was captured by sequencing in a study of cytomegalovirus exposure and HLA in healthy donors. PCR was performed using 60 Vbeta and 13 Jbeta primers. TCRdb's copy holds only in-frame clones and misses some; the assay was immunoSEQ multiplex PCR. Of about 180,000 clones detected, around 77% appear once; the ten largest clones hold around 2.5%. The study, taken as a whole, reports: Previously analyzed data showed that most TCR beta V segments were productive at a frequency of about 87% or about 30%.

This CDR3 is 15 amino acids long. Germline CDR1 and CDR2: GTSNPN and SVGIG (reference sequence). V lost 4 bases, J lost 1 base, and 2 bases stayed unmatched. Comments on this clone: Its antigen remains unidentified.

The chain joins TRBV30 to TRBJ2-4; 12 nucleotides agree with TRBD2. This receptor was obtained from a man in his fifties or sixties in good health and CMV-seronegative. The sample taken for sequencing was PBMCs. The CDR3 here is CAWTSGRGAKNIQYF. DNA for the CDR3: TGTGCCTGGACTAGCGGGAGGGGGGCCAAAAACATTCAGTACTTC.